This TCR beta chain is drawn from a study of fetal regulatory T cell absence and autoimmunity. Study observations and caveats: Antigen-driven pancreatic autoimmunity before birth in IPEX was inferred from oligoclonal enrichment.

Of note for this clone: The antigen is undetermined.

The V gene's germline CDR1 is SGDLS and CDR2 YYNGEE. The length of the CDR3 is 14 residues. The ends were cut back, 4 bases at V and 5 bases at J, with 12 bases in the middle. Generated by immunoSEQ multiplex PCR, the TCRdb table keeps only in-frame clones and is missing some. The sample has 45,000 to 50,000 clones; about 80% are singletons. Specimen: cord blood. The sequence was collected from a newborn boy with IPEX syndrome. The chain links TRBV9 to TRBJ2-2, with D possibly matching TRBD1 (5 bases). CDR3 nucleotide sequence: TGTGCCAGCAGCCCTAGTAGGGGTACCGGGGAGCTGTTTTTT. Its translation: CASSPSRGTGELFF.